This T cell receptor (beta chain) originates from a study of blood T cell repertoires in COVID-19. Study overall: COVID-19 samples, acute and convalescent, were from the United States, Italy and Spain. Nucleic acid was either cDNA or gDNA, and it came from T cells, B-cell-depleted T cells, or PBMCs.

Data came from immunoSEQ multiplex PCR; TCRdb stores just in-frame clones and leaves some out. The data hold approximately 71,000 clones, with 88% observed a single time. CDR1 and CDR2 from the germline V gene are MNHEY and SVGAGI. The CDR3 is 15 amino acids. The J segment lost 2 bases and the V segment lost 5 bases, leaving 9 bases of the junction unmatched. The receptor was derived from a human donor in a cohort sampled during active COVID-19. This chain links TRBV6-5 with TRBJ2-7, with 7 bases that match TRBD2. The sequenced sample was peripheral blood. The CDR3 DNA is TGTGCCAGCAGTCCCCTCAGAGCGGGGACCTACGAGCAGTACTTC. Protein: CASSPLRAGTYEQYF.